These 25 T cell receptor beta chains share one sample of origin, sequenced in a study of T cells after yellow fever vaccination. TCRdb recomputed calls from the 5' RACE reads with MiXCR, one row per CDR3 protein. The sample holds about 99,000 distinct CDR3 sequences, less than 6% seen once. Sequenced material: CD8+ T cells sorted from PBMCs, taken 10 days after the yellow fever booster vaccination. These receptors were taken from a young man who received the YFV17D yellow fever vaccine.

This clonotype was picked up a small number of times. This rearrangement joins TRBV2 to TRBJ2-7; no clear D gene. This CDR3 comprises 16 residues. V was shortened by 2 bases and J by 1 base, with 15 bases between the two germline ends. Germline-derived CDR1 and CDR2 are SNHLY and FYNNEI. This CDR3 is CASSESVVIVSYEQYV. The CDR3 DNA reads as TGTGCCAGCAGTGAATCAGTCGTAATCGTGTCCTACGAGCAGTACGTC.

The chain has TRBV2 and TRBJ1-3; D not certain. The CDR3 runs to 14 residues. Germline V gene sequence: CDR1 SNHLY, CDR2 FYNNEI. Trimming pared 9 bases from V and 0 bases from J, leaving 12 bases between. The CDR3 loop is CASFGVSSGNTIYF. In DNA, the CDR3 is TGTGCCAGTTTCGGGGTCTCCTCTGGAAACACCATATATTTT. Complete variable domain (other parts from reference TRBV2 and TRBJ1-3): EPEVTQTPSHQVTQMGQEVILRCVPISNHLYFYWYRQILGQKVEFLVSFYNNEISEKSEIFDDQFSVERPDGSNFTLKIRSTKLEDSAMYFCASFGVSSGNTIYFGEGSWLTVV.

This clonotype was observed a single time. A much larger clone lies one base from this, so it may be a read error. The chain combines TRBV20-1 with TRBJ2-3; no clear D gene. CDR1 is DFQATT and CDR2 is SNEGSKA in the germline V gene (reference sequence). V lost 3 bases, J lost 7 bases, and 17 bases lay in between. This CDR3 has 14 residues. CDR3 nucleotide sequence: TGCAGTGCTAGCGGCGACAAGGGTCCTAATACGCAGTATTTT. It codes for CSASGDKGPNTQYF.

The chain is built from TRBV2 and TRBJ2-1; D might be TRBD1 or TRBD2, each matching 5 bases. Looked up from germline, CDR1 is SNHLY and CDR2 is FYNNEI. CDR3 size: 16 residues. Trimming took off 5 bases at V and 4 bases at J, with 18 bases between the two ends. As DNA, the CDR3 is TGTGCCAGCAGTCAGGGACCTAATGGAATGTACAATGAGCAGTTCTTC. This encodes CASSQGPNGMYNEQFF.

This clonotype was observed a handful of times. This chain uses TRBV12-3 or TRBV12-4 with TRBJ1-2; D gene ambiguous. Trimming took 3 bases from V and 6 from J, leaving 5 bases between them. This CDR3 region has 11 residues. Here the CDR3 DNA reads TGTGCCAGCAGTTTTGGGGATGGCTACACCTTC. Translation gives CASSFGDGYTF.

The V and J genes are TRBV7-2 and TRBJ2-7, with 8 bases lining up with TRBD2. CDR1 and CDR2 from the germline V gene are SGHTA and FQGNSA. The V and J ends lost 3 bases and 2 bases, in that order; junction bases with no gene match: 3. The CDR3 is made up of 14 amino acids. For the CDR3, the DNA is TGTGCCAGCAGCTTCGGGGGGGCGGCCTACGAGCAGTACGTC. This gives the protein CASSFGGAAYEQYV.

This clonotype has just a few counts. The chain employs TRBV7-7 and TRBJ2-3; a possible D gene is TRBD1 (6 bases). V was cut by 5 bases and J by 4 bases, with 16 bases left in between. The length of the CDR3 is 15 residues. The germline CDR1 and CDR2 sequences are SSHAT and FNYEAQ (reference sequence). CDR3 nucleotides: TGTGCCAGCAGCGCCGAACAGGGCTGGGCAGATACGCAGTATTTT. This gives the protein CASSAEQGWADTQYF.

This clonotype came up many times. The chain employs TRBV12-3 or TRBV12-4 and TRBJ2-1; 12 bases agree with TRBD2. Germline trimming cut 4 bases from V and 4 bases from J; bases unmatched to any gene: 8. The CDR3 runs to 17 residues. CDR3 in DNA: TGTGCCAGCAGTTCCTCTAGCGGGGGGGCCTATTACAATGAGCAGTTCTTC. This encodes CASSSSSGGAYYNEQFF.

This clonotype was observed many times. This chain joins TRBV11-2 and TRBJ2-5; possibly TRBD1 or TRBD2 for D (6 bases each). V dropped 4 bases and J dropped 4 bases, with 19 bases sitting between them. Germline V gene data show CDR1 as SGHAT and CDR2 as FQNNGV. CDR3 length: 16 amino acids. The CDR3 loop reads CASSSPWAGHVETQYF. DNA of the CDR3: TGTGCCAGCAGCTCCCCCTGGGCGGGACACGTAGAGACCCAGTACTTC.

This clonotype was picked up a small number of times. The chain uses TRBV29-1 and TRBJ2-1; 9 bases align to TRBD1. J was trimmed by 6 bases and V by 3 bases; bases with no gene match: 12. This CDR3 region has 16 residues. CDR1 and CDR2 (germline): SQVTM, ANQGSEA. In DNA, the CDR3 is TGCAGCGTTGAGGGGTTTGACAGGGGGGGGATCAATGAGCAGTTCTTC. As protein: CSVEGFDRGGINEQFF.

This clonotype was observed a handful of times. The CDR3 region has the DNA TGTGCCAGCTCACTCCGCGACTTGTACCAAGAGACCCAGTACTTC. Translated, it gives CASSLRDLYQETQYF. The chain has TRBV18 and TRBJ2-5; D is uncertain. The CDR3 contains 15 residues. The ends were cut back, 4 bases at V and 0 bases at J, with 12 bases in the middle. Germline V gene data show CDR1 as KGHSH and CDR2 as LQKENI.

This clonotype turned up a few times. The chain uses TRBV5-1 and TRBJ1-1; D perhaps matches TRBD1 (5 bases). Germline V gene data show CDR1 as SGHRS and CDR2 as YFSETQ. V was cut by 6 bases and J by 4 bases, with 16 bases left in between. The CDR3 extends over 14 amino acids. In nucleotides, the CDR3 is TGCGCCAGCACCGGGGGAGGGGACGTCACTGAAGCTTTCTTT. Translated: CASTGGGDVTEAFF.

This sequence joins TRBV28 and TRBJ2-7; unclear D gene. Trimming stripped 5 bases from V and 1 base from J, with 3 bases between. This CDR3 is 11 amino acids long. Germline CDR1 reads MDHEN; CDR2 reads SYDVKM. The CDR3 is CASSHSYEQYF. The CDR3 coding sequence is TGTGCCAGCAGTCATTCCTACGAGCAGTACTTC.

In this sample, this clonotype turned up a few times. The rearrangement uses TRBV12-5 and TRBJ2-3; 9 bases map to TRBD2. Germline V gives CDR1 LGHNT, CDR2 FRNRAP. J lost 0 bases, V lost 3 bases, and 4 bases had no gene match. The CDR3 sequence is 16 residues long. The DNA of the CDR3 is TGTGCTAGTGGTTTTTTCCTAGCGGGGAGCACAGATACGCAGTATTTT. It is translated as CASGFFLAGSTDTQYF.

Only a few counts were recorded for this clonotype. The chain couples TRBV6-1 to TRBJ1-1; D uncertain. With 7 bases removed from V and 0 bases from J, the gap between germline ends came to 15 bases. Germline V gene data show CDR1 as MNHNS and CDR2 as SASEGT. The CDR3 is 15 residues long. CDR3 sequence (DNA): TGTGCCAGCAATGCACCGCATCCTGTGAACACTGAAGCTTTCTTT. This codes for CASNAPHPVNTEAFF.

This clonotype was seen more than once but under ten times. This chain links TRBV21-1 with TRBJ1-1. TRBV21-1 is listed as a pseudogene. The CDR3 covers 16 residues. For the CDR3, the DNA is TGTGCCAGCAGCACAGACGGGATTAGTTTGAACACTGAAGCTTTCTTT. Protein sequence: CASSTDGISLNTEAFF.

This clonotype was seen a few times. The CDR3 is CASSPIFVTSGYQETQYF. The DNA for the CDR3 is TGTGCCAGCAGTCCTATCTTTGTGACTAGCGGTTATCAAGAGACCCAGTACTTC. The chain links TRBV11-2 to TRBJ2-5; the match to TRBD2 covers 9 bases. CDR1 is SGHAT, CDR2 FQNNGV, per germline. The J segment lost 2 bases and the V segment lost 6 bases, leaving 16 bases of the junction unmatched. CDR3 length: 18 residues. The complete variable domain, with remaining parts taken from reference TRBV11-2 and TRBJ2-5, reads EAGVAQSPRYKIIEKRQSVAFWCNPISGHATLYWYQQILGQGPKLLIQFQNNGVVDDSQLPKDRFSAERLKGVDSTLKIQPAKLEDSAVYLCASSPIFVTSGYQETQYFGPGTRLLVL.

This clonotype was seen at least ten times. This sequence joins TRBV24-1 and TRBJ2-3, with D possibly being TRBD1 (6 bases). Per the germline V gene, CDR1 is KGHDR and CDR2 is SFDVKD. CDR3 length: 15 amino acids. V dropped 3 bases and J dropped 4 bases, with 13 bases sitting between them. In nucleotides, the CDR3 is TGTGCCACCAGTGATCGGGCAGGGGCTTCAGATACGCAGTATTTT. The encoded protein is CATSDRAGASDTQYF.

This clonotype was observed a few times. As DNA, the CDR3 is TGTGCCAGTAGCGGGGGGGCCTTCGATGAGCAGTTCTTC. The encoded protein is CASSGGAFDEQFF. The chain carries TRBV19 and TRBJ2-1; 8 nucleotides line up with TRBD2. This CDR3 is built from 13 residues. V lost 6 bases and J lost 8; bases outside the gene matches: 6. Germline assignment: CDR1 LNHDA and CDR2 SQIVND (reference sequence).

There are a few counts of this clonotype. This chain connects TRBV19 to TRBJ2-1; TRBD1 might be the D (5 bases). The V gene lost 4 bases and the J gene lost 3 bases, with 7 bases spanning the gap. Germline assignment: CDR1 LNHDA and CDR2 SQIVND (reference sequence). The CDR3 contains 13 residues. CDR3 nucleotide sequence: TGTGCCAGTAGTACAGGGATCTACAATGAGCAGTTCTTC. Translation gives CASSTGIYNEQFF.

This clonotype was seen ten or more times. This chain uses TRBV5-1 with TRBJ2-7; TRBD1 agrees at 7 bases. From germline, CDR1 is SGHRS and CDR2 YFSETQ. The ends lost 2 bases at V and 3 bases at J; junction bases unmatched: 5. This CDR3 is 14 amino acids long. DNA for the CDR3: TGCGCCAGCAGCTTAAGGACAGGTTACTACGAGCAGTACTTC. Protein product: CASSLRTGYYEQYF.

This rearrangement joins TRBV27 to TRBJ1-1; D ambiguous. Germline V gene sequence: CDR1 MNHEY, CDR2 SMNVEV (reference sequence). V lost 8 bases to trimming and J lost 6 bases, with 19 bases between them. The CDR3 sequence is 14 residues long. DNA of the CDR3: TGTGCCAGCCGGTACTCCGGGCAGTTCGCTGAAGCTTTCTTT. Translation: CASRYSGQFAEAFF.

This clonotype was seen a handful of times. V usage is TRBV18 and J usage is TRBJ1-2; D gene unclear. The germline V gene encodes CDR1 KGHSH and CDR2 LQKENI. The CDR3 sequence is 16 residues long. Trimming removed 3 bases from V and 0 bases from J, with 14 bases in between. CDR3: CASSPRELEPNYGYTF. The CDR3 coding sequence is TGTGCCAGCTCACCGAGGGAACTAGAACCTAACTATGGCTACACCTTC.

Worth noting for this clonotype: Its ends do not fully match the called genes, so a read error is possible. The chain joins TRBV27 to TRBJ2-3, with D possibly called TRBD1 or TRBD2 (5 bases each). This CDR3 has 13 residues. Germline CDR1 reads MNHEY; CDR2 reads SMNVEV (reference sequence). This chain's CDR3 is CASSLELGDTEYF. CDR3 sequence (DNA): TGTGCCAGCAGCCTTGAATTGGGGGATACGGAGTATTTT.

A few counts support this clonotype. V is TRBV19 and J is TRBJ1-1; weak D call: TRBD1 (6 bases). Germline V gene data show CDR1 as LNHDA and CDR2 as SQIVND (reference sequence). The CDR3 totals 16 residues. The ends were cut back, 5 bases at V and 3 bases at J, with 19 bases in the middle. CDR3 nucleotides: TGTGCCAGTAGTGGACGACAGGTACCGGAGGACACTGAAGCTTTCTTT. Encoded protein: CASSGRQVPEDTEAFF. The full variable domain, completed using reference TRBV19 and TRBJ1-1, is DGGITQSPKYLFRKEGQNVTLSCEQNLNHDAMYWYRQDPGQGLRLIYYSQIVNDFQKGDIAEGYSVSREKKESFPLTVTSAQKNPTAFYLCASSGRQVPEDTEAFFGQGTRLTVV.